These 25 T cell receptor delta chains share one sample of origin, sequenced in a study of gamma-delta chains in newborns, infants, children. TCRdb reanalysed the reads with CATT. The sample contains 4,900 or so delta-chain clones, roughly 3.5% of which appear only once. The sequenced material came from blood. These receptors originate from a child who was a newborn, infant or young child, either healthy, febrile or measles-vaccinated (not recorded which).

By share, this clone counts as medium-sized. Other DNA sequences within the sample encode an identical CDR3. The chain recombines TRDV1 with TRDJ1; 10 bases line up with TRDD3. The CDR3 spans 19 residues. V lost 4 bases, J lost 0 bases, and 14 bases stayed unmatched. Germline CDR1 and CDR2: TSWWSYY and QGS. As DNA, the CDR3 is TGTGCTCTTGGGGTACCTTTCCTACTGGGGGATCAGTACACCGATAAACTCATCTTT. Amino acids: CALGVPFLLGDQYTDKLIF.

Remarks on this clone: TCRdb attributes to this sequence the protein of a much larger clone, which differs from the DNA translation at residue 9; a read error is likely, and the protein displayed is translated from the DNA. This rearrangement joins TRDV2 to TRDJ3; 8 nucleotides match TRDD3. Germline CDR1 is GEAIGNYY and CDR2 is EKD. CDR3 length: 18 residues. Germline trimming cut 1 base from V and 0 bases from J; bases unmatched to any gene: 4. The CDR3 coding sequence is TGTGCCTGTGACACACTGGGGGCAAACTCCTGGGACACCCGACAGATGTTTTTC. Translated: CACDTLGANSWDTRQMFF.

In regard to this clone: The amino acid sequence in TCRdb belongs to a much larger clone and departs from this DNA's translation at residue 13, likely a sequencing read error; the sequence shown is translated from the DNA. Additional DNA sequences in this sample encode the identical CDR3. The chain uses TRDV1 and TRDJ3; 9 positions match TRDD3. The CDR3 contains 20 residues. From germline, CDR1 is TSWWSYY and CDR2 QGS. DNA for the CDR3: TGTGCTCTTGGGAATACGGTATGGGGGATAAGCTCCCGGGACACCCGACAGATGTTTTTC. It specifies CALGNTVWGISSRDTRQMFF.

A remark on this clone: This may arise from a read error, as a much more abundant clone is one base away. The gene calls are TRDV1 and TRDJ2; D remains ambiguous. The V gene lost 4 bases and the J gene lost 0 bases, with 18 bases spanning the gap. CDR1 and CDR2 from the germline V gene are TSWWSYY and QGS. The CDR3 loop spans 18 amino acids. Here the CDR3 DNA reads TGTGCTCTTGGGGTCCGGGCCCCCCCTCTGCCTTTGACAGCACAACTCTTCTTT. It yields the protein CALGVRAPPLPLTAQLFF.

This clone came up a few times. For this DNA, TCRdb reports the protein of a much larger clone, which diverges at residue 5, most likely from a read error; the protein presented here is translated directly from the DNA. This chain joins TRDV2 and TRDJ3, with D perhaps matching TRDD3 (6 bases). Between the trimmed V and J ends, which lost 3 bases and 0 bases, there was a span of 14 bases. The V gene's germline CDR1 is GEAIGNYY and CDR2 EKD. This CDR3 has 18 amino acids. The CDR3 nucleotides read TGTGCCTGTGACGCGATACGGGGGCTCTCCTGGGACACCCGACAGATGTTTTTC. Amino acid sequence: CACDAIRGLSWDTRQMFF.

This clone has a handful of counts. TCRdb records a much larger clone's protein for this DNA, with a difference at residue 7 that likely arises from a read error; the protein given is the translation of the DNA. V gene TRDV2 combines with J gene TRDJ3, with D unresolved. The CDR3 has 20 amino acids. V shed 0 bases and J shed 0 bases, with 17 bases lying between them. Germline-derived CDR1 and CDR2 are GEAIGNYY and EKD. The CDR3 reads CACDTVEEGQSSWDTRQMFF. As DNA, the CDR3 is TGTGCCTGTGACACCGTCGAGGAGGGGCAAAGCTCCTGGGACACCCGACAGATGTTTTTC.

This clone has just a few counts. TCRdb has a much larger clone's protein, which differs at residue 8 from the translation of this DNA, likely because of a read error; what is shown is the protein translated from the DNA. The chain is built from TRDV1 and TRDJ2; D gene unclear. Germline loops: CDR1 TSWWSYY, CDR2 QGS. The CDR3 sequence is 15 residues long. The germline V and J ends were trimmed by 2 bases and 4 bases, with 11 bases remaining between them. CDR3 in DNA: TGTGCTCTTGGGGAAGTAAGAACCTCGACAGCACAACTCTTCTTT. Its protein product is CALGEVRTSTAQLFF.

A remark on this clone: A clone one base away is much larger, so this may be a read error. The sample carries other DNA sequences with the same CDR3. The chain's CDR3 is CACDTVQGGALTAQLFF. The DNA of the CDR3 is TGTGCCTGCGACACCGTACAAGGGGGAGCTTTGACAGCACAACTCTTCTTT. This rearrangement joins TRDV2 to TRDJ2; a possible D gene is TRDD3 (6 bases). CDR1 is GEAIGNYY and CDR2 is EKD in the germline V gene. The length of the CDR3 is 17 residues.

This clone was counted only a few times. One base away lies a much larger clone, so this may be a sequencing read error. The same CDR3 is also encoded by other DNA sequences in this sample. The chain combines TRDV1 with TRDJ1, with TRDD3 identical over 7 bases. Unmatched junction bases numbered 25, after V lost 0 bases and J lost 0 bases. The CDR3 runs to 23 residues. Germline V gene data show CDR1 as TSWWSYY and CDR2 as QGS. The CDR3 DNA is TGTGCTCTTGGGGAACTAGGGGTGTATGCTGGGGGTCCAGAGGTCGTTTACACCGATAAACTCATCTTT. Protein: CALGELGVYAGGPEVVYTDKLIF.

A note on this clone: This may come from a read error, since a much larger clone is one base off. The CDR3 spells CALGDPGLPTGGPDQLIF. CDR3 coding DNA: TGTGCTCTTGGGGACCCTGGCCTTCCTACTGGGGGACCCGATCAACTCATCTTT. The chain carries TRDV1 and TRDJ1; either TRDD2 or TRDD3 may supply D (9 bases each). Looked up from germline, CDR1 is TSWWSYY and CDR2 is QGS. The CDR3 has 18 residues.

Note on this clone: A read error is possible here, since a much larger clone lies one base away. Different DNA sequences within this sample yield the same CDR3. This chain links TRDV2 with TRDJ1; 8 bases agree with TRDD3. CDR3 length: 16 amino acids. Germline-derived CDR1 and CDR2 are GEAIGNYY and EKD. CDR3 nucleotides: TGCGCCTGTGCCATTGGGGGGATAAGAGGAACCGATAAACTCATCTTT. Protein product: CACAIGGIRGTDKLIF.

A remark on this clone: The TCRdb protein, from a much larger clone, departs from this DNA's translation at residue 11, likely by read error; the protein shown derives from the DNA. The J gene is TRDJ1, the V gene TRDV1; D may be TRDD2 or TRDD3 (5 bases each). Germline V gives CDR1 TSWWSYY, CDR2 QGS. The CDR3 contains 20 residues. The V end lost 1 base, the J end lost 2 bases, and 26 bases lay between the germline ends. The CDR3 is CALGERSLLLADARTDKLIF. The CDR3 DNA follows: TGTGCTCTTGGGGAACGGTCCCTTCTACTGGCGGATGCAAGGACCGATAAACTCATCTTT.

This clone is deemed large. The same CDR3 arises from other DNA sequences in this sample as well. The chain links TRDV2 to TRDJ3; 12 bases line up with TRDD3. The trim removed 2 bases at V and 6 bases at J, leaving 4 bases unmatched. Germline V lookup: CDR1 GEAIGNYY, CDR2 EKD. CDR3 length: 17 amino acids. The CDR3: CACDKILGDTDTRQMFF. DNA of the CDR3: TGTGCCTGTGACAAAATACTGGGGGATACGGACACCCGACAGATGTTTTTC.

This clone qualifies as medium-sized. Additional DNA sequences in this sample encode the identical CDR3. The CDR3 reads CALGEGREGTGDTPRSWDTRQMFF. The CDR3 bases are TGTGCTCTTGGGGAAGGGAGGGAAGGTACTGGGGACACCCCCCGGTCCTGGGACACCCGACAGATGTTTTTC. The chain carries TRDV1 and TRDJ3, with 7 bases aligning to TRDD3. CDR1 is TSWWSYY and CDR2 is QGS in the germline V gene. V lost 2 bases, J lost 1 base, and 23 bases stayed unmatched. The CDR3 runs 24 residues.

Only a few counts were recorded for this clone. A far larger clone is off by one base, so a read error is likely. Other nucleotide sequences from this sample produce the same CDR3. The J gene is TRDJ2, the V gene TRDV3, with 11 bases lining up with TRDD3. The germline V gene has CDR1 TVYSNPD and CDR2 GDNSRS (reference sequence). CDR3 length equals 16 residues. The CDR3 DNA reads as TGTGCCCTCCGTGGTGGGGGATACGCTTTGACAGCGCAACTCTTCTTT. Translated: CALRGGGYALTAQLFF.

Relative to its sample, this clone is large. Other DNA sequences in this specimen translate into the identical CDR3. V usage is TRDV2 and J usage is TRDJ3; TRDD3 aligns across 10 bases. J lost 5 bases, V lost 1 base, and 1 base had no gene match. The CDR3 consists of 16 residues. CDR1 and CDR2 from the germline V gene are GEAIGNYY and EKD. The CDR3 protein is CACDTGGYRDTRQMFF. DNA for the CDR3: TGTGCCTGTGACACTGGGGGATACCGGGACACCCGACAGATGTTTTTC.

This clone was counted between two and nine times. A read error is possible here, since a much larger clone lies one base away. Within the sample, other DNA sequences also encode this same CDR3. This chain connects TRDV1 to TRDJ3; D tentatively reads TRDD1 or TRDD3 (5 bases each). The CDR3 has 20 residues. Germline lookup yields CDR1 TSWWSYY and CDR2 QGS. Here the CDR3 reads CALGSRNPLPSSWDTRQMFF. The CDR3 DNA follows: TGTGCTCTTGGGTCCAGAAATCCGCTCCCGAGCTCCTGGGATACCCGACAGATGTTTTTC.

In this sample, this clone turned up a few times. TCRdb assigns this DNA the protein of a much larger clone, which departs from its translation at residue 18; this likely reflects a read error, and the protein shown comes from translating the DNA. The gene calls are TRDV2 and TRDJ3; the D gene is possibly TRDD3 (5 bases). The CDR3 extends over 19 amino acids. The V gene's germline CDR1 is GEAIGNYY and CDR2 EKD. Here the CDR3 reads CACDTLGTLSSWDTRQMIF. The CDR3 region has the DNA TGTGCCTGTGACACCTTGGGGACCCTAAGCTCCTGGGACACCCGACAGATGATTTTC.

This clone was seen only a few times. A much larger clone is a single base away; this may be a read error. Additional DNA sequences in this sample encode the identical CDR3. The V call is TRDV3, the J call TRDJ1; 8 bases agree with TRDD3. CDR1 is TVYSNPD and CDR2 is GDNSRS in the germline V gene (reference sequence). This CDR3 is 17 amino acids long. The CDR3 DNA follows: TGCGCCTTCCGAGATCCTACTGGGGGCTCACCGACCGATAAACTCATCTTT. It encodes CAFRDPTGGSPTDKLIF.

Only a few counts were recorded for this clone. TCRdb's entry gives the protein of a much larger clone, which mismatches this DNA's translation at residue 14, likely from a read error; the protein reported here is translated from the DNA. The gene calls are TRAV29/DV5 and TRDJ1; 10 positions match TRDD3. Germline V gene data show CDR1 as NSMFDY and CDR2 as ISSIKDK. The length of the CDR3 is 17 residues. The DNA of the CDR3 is TGTGCAGCAAGCGATCTGGGGGATATTTTTCACACCGATGAACTCATCTTT. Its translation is CAASDLGDIFHTDELIF.

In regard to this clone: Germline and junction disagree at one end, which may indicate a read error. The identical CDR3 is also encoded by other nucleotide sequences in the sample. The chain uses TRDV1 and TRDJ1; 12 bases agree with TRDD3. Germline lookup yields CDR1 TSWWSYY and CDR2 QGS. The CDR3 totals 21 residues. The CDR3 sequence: CALGDRPPTGGYQTITDKLIF. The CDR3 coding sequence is TGCGCTCTTGGGGATCGACCCCCGACTGGGGGATACCAAACTATAACCGATAAGCTCATCTTT.

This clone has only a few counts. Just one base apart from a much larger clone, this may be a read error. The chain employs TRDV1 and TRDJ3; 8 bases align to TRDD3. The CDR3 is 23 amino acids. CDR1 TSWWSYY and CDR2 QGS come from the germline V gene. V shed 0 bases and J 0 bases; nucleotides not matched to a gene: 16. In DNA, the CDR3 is TGTGCTCTTGGGGAACTAATCATCTCTACTGGGGGCCTTAGCTCCTGGGACACCCGACAGATGTTTTTC. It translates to CALGELIISTGGLSSWDTRQMFF.

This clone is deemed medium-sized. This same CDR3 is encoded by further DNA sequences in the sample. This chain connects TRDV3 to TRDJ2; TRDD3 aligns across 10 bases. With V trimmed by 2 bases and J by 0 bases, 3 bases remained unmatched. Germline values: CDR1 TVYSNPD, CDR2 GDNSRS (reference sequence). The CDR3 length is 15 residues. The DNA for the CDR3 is TGTGCCTTTGGGGGGGATACGGCTTTGACAGCACAACTCTTCTTT. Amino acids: CAFGGDTALTAQLFF.

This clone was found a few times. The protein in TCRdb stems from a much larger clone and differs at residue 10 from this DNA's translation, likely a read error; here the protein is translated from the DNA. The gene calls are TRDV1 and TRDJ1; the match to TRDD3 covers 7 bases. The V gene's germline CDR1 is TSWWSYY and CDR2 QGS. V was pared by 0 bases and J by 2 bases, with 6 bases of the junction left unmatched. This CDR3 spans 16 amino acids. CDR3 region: CALGELLGYQTDKLIF. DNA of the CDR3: TGTGCTCTTGGGGAACTGTTGGGATACCAAACCGATAAACTCATCTTT.

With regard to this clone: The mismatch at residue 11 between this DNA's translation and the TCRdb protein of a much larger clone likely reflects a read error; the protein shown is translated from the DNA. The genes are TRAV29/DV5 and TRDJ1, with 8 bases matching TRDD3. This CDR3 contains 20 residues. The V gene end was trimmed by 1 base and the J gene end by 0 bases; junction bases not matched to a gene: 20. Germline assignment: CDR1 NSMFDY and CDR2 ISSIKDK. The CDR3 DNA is TGTGCAGCAAGCCTACGGCCTTCCCAACGTATTGGGGGATACACCGATAAACTCATCTTT. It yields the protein CAASLRPSQRIGGYTDKLIF.